The next 29 T cell receptor beta chains were all read from a single sample in a study of T cells in localized non-small cell lung cancer. Assay used: immunoSEQ multiplex PCR; TCRdb lists only in-frame clones, some missing. The table shows over 25,000 clones, with roughly 87% occurring only once. Here the sequenced sample was peripheral blood, taken before any cancer treatment. The receptors stem from a woman aged 40-69 years with stage I lung adenocarcinoma.

This sequence joins TRBV5-1 and TRBJ2-7; 7 positions agree with TRBD2. Germline V gives CDR1 SGHRS, CDR2 YFSETQ. The CDR3 is 16 residues long. J lost 2 bases, V lost 0 bases, and 8 bases had no gene match. CDR3 sequence: CASSLGSTSAAYEQYF. In nucleotides, the CDR3 is TGCGCCAGCAGCTTGGGGTCCACTAGCGCCGCCTACGAGCAGTACTTC. The whole variable domain, filled in from reference TRBV5-1 and TRBJ2-7, reads KAGVTQTPRYLIKTRGQQVTLSCSPISGHRSVSWYQQTPGQGLQFLFEYFSETQRNKGNFPGRFSGRQFSNSRSEMNVSTLELGDSALYLCASSLGSTSAAYEQYFGPGTRLTVT.

The chain carries TRBV9 and TRBJ1-1; maybe TRBD1 (5 bases). The CDR3 contains 15 residues. The germline V gene encodes CDR1 SGDLS and CDR2 YYNGEE. V lost 2 bases and J lost 1, with 12 bases in between. CDR3 coding DNA: TGTGCCAGCAGCGTTAACCCCCAGGGGAACACTGAAGCTTTCTTT. Protein product: CASSVNPQGNTEAFF.

The chain uses TRBV11-2 and TRBJ1-1, with 8 bases fitting TRBD1. The CDR3 has 16 residues. Losses at the gene ends were 5 bases for V and 0 bases for J; bases not matched to a gene: 8. Germline CDR1 is SGHAT and CDR2 is FQNNGV. CDR3 bases: TGTGCCAGCAGCCCCCATCGGACAGGGATGAACACTGAAGCTTTCTTT. Protein product: CASSPHRTGMNTEAFF.

This sequence joins TRBV2 and TRBJ2-2, with 10 bases fitting TRBD2. This CDR3 spans 17 amino acids. CDR1 is SNHLY and CDR2 is FYNNEI in the germline V gene. After removal of 4 bases from V and 5 bases from J, the junction contained 10 bases not matched to a gene. The CDR3 DNA reads as TGTGCCAGCAGTGGTACAGCGGGAGGGCCGGGGACCGGGGAGCTGTTTTTT. Protein: CASSGTAGGPGTGELFF.

DNA for the CDR3: TGCAGCGTGGCAGCGGGAGGGGGTAATGAGCAGTTCTTC. The encoded protein is CSVAAGGGNEQFF. V and J are TRBV29-1 and TRBJ2-1; 10 bases match TRBD2. From germline, CDR1 is SQVTM and CDR2 ANQGSEA. The CDR3 runs to 13 residues. V shed 6 bases, J shed 7 bases, and the junction held 6 bases outside the gene matches.

V and J are TRBV11-3 and TRBJ1-4; 8 bases align to TRBD1. This CDR3 spans 15 amino acids. Germline loops: CDR1 SGHNT, CDR2 YENEEA. V shed 4 bases, J shed 4 bases, and the junction held 5 bases outside the gene matches. CDR3 region: CASSSTTGVNEKLFF. The CDR3 coding sequence is TGTGCCAGCAGCTCCACGACAGGGGTTAATGAAAAACTGTTTTTT. The whole variable domain, filled in from reference TRBV11-3 and TRBJ1-4, reads EAGVVQSPRYKIIEKKQPVAFWCNPISGHNTLYWYLQNLGQGPELLIRYENEEAVDDSQLPKDRFSAERLKGVDSTLKIQPAELGDSAVYLCASSSTTGVNEKLFFGSGTQLSVL.

V and J are TRBV5-5 and TRBJ1-1; no clear D gene. Trimming took off 1 base at V and 1 base at J, with 8 bases between the two ends. Germline CDR1 reads SGHKS; CDR2 reads YYEKEE (reference sequence). This CDR3 spans 14 amino acids. CDR3 in DNA: TGTGCCAGCAGCTTGTTAGGTCAGAACACTGAAGCTTTCTTT. As protein: CASSLLGQNTEAFF.

This clone was seen just once. V and J are TRBV5-5 and TRBJ1-3; D gene uncertain. This CDR3 comprises 14 residues. The V end lost 4 bases, the J end lost 7 bases, and 15 bases lay between the germline ends. Germline V gene sequence: CDR1 SGHKS, CDR2 YYEKEE (reference sequence). The CDR3 nucleotides are TGTGCCAGCAGCAGGATTTTAATGGCCAACACCATATATTTT. Its protein product is CASSRILMANTIYF.

The rearrangement joins TRBV7-8 to TRBJ2-5, with TRBD2 matching over 13 bases. The end of the DNA fits TRBJ2-7 better, so the J call may be wrong. Germline loops: CDR1 SGHVS, CDR2 FQNEAQ. CDR3 length: 15 residues. The CDR3 DNA sequence: TGTGCCAGCAGCTGGACTAGCGGGAGAAAATACGAGCAGTACTTC. It encodes CASSWTSGRKYEQYF.

The genes are TRBV6-5 and TRBJ2-7, with 10 bases matching TRBD1. Germline CDR1 and CDR2: MNHEY and SVGAGI. The CDR3 is made up of 14 amino acids. With V trimmed by 6 bases and J by 5 bases, 7 bases remained unmatched. In DNA form, the CDR3 reads TGTGCCAGCAGCCCAGACAGGGGGCGGAACGAGCAGTACTTC. Translation: CASSPDRGRNEQYF.

This chain connects TRBV5-4 to TRBJ1-4, with D perhaps TRBD1 (5 bases). CDR1 and CDR2 from the germline V gene are SGHNT and YYREEE (reference sequence). The V end was cut by 4 bases, the J end by 0 bases, with 13 bases between. The CDR3 totals 16 residues. The chain's CDR3 is CASSPTGDPTNEKLFF. The CDR3 nucleotides are TGTGCCAGCAGCCCCACCGGGGACCCAACTAATGAAAAACTGTTTTTT.

V usage is TRBV5-1 and J usage is TRBJ1-2; 9 bases align to TRBD1. CDR3 length: 15 amino acids. The germline V gene encodes CDR1 SGHRS and CDR2 YFSETQ. The junction had 2 bases not matched to a gene; V was cut back by 0 bases and J by 2 bases. The CDR3, as DNA: TGCGCCAGCAGCTTGGGGACAGGGGAAAACTATGGCTACACCTTC. It codes for CASSLGTGENYGYTF.

V is TRBV15 and J is TRBJ1-5, with a possible D match to TRBD1 (5 bases). CDR3 size: 13 residues. CDR1 and CDR2 (germline): LNHNV, YYDKDF (reference sequence). V shed 1 base and J shed 7 bases, with 8 bases lying between them. The CDR3 DNA reads TGTGCCACCAGCAGAGTGGGGGAGCAGCCCCAGCATTTT. Translation: CATSRVGEQPQHF.

The chain joins TRBV6-6 to TRBJ1-5, with D hard to call. Germline CDR1 MNHNY, CDR2 SVGAGI (reference sequence). The CDR3 is 13 amino acids. Trimming took off 6 bases at V and 6 bases at J, with 12 bases between the two ends. The CDR3 spells CASRIDLSQPQHF. For the CDR3, the DNA is TGTGCCAGCAGGATCGACCTGTCTCAGCCCCAGCATTTT.

The J gene is TRBJ1-2, the V gene TRBV5-1; weak D call: TRBD1 (5 bases). The germline V gene encodes CDR1 SGHRS and CDR2 YFSETQ. The CDR3 has 16 amino acids. Trimming pared 5 bases from V and 6 bases from J, leaving 23 bases between. Here the CDR3 DNA reads TGCGCCAGCAGTGAATCCGGTGCAGGGCCACGGGATGGCTACACCTTC. Its translation: CASSESGAGPRDGYTF. The variable domain in full, with the rest retrieved from reference TRBV5-1 and TRBJ1-2, is KAGVTQTPRYLIKTRGQQVTLSCSPISGHRSVSWYQQTPGQGLQFLFEYFSETQRNKGNFPGRFSGRQFSNSRSEMNVSTLELGDSALYLCASSESGAGPRDGYTFGSGTRLTVV.

This clone was counted a single time. The J gene is TRBJ2-1, the V gene TRBV4-2; 12 nucleotides align to TRBD2. V lost 4 bases to trimming and J lost 3 bases; unmatched junction nucleotides: 4. CDR3 size: 16 residues. The germline V gene has CDR1 LGHNA and CDR2 YNFKEQ. CDR3 loop: CASSPSSGRVYNEQFF. The DNA of the CDR3 is TGTGCCAGCAGCCCATCTAGCGGGAGGGTCTACAATGAGCAGTTCTTC.

The chain carries TRBV6-1 and TRBJ1-1; unclear D gene. CDR1 and CDR2 (germline): MNHNS, SASEGT. V gave up 5 bases and J gave up 1 base, with 8 bases separating them. The CDR3 totals 13 residues. This CDR3 is CASSFRPNTEAFF. The CDR3 nucleotides are TGTGCCAGCAGTTTCCGGCCGAACACTGAAGCTTTCTTT.

As regards this clone: The sample carries other DNA sequences with the same CDR3. The genes are TRBV10-3 and TRBJ2-1; 8 nucleotides match TRBD2. The CDR3 covers 15 residues. CDR1 and CDR2 from the germline V gene are ENHRY and SYGVKD. Germline trimming cut 6 bases from V and 6 bases from J; bases unmatched to any gene: 10. As DNA, the CDR3 is TGTGCCATCAGCCCCTCCGGGACTAGTTCCAATGAGCAGTTCTTC. As protein: CAISPSGTSSNEQFF.

The rearrangement links TRBV10-3 to TRBJ1-1; TRBD1 agrees at 12 bases. The junction had 9 bases not matched to a gene; V was cut back by 6 bases and J by 1 base. CDR1 is ENHRY and CDR2 is SYGVKD in the germline V gene. This CDR3 is 17 amino acids long. In nucleotides, the CDR3 is TGTGCCATCAGACGGTTGGGGACAGGGGGCGCGAACACTGAAGCTTTCTTT. Amino acid sequence: CAIRRLGTGGANTEAFF.

This clone has a single count. The DNA of the CDR3 is TGCGCCAGCAGCCAAGATTTGGGACTAGCGGGGGGTGTGGTGCAGTTCTTC. It is translated as CASSQDLGLAGGVVQFF. J is TRBJ2-1 and V is TRBV4-3, with TRBD2 matching over 15 bases. V was pared by 0 bases and J by 12 bases, with 9 bases of the junction left unmatched. CDR1 and CDR2 (germline): LGHNA, YSLEER. CDR3 length: 17 residues.

A single count supports this clone. The V gene is TRBV11-3, the J gene TRBJ2-1; TRBD1 matches at 9 bases. The germline V gene encodes CDR1 SGHNT and CDR2 YENEEA. This CDR3 is 16 amino acids long. The V and J ends lost 0 bases and 4 bases, in that order; junction bases with no gene match: 4. In DNA, the CDR3 is TGTGCCAGCAGCTTAGAGGGGACAGGGATGTACAATGAGCAGTTCTTC. This gives the protein CASSLEGTGMYNEQFF.

The CDR3 reads CAWKEDPRGSPLHF. The CDR3, as DNA: TGTGCCTGGAAGGAGGATCCCAGGGGTTCACCCCTCCACTTT. V and J are TRBV30 and TRBJ1-6; D is perhaps TRBD1 (6 bases). Germline lookup yields CDR1 GTSNPN and CDR2 SVGIG (reference sequence). CDR3 length: 14 residues. V was shortened by 4 bases and J by 9 bases, with 16 bases between the two germline ends.

The V call is TRBV5-1, the J call TRBJ2-4; 9 bases line up with TRBD1. V dropped 2 bases and J dropped 0; count of bases not matched to a gene: 3. CDR1 is SGHRS, CDR2 YFSETQ, per germline. The CDR3 spans 16 residues. CDR3 nucleotide sequence: TGCGCCAGCAGCTTAGGACAGGGGATAGCCAAAAACATTCAGTACTTC. This translates into CASSLGQGIAKNIQYF.

V is TRBV7-9 and J is TRBJ1-3; a possible D gene is TRBD1 (5 bases). The CDR3 is 14 residues long. V lost 3 bases and J lost 0, with 6 bases in between. Germline values: CDR1 SEHNR, CDR2 FQNEAQ (reference sequence). CDR3: CASSLTVSGNTIYF. DNA for the CDR3: TGTGCCAGCAGCTTGACAGTCTCTGGAAACACCATATATTTT.

The V call is TRBV11-2, the J call TRBJ1-4; no clear D. There are 14 residues in the CDR3. Per the germline V gene, CDR1 is SGHAT and CDR2 is FQNNGV. V was clipped by 3 bases and J by 0 bases, with 5 bases between them. The CDR3 is CASSFSATNEKLFF. In DNA form, the CDR3 reads TGTGCCAGCAGCTTTTCTGCAACTAATGAAAAACTGTTTTTT.

The count of this clone is one. The chain couples TRBV28 to TRBJ2-7, with 8 bases aligning to TRBD1. The germline CDR1 and CDR2 sequences are MDHEN and SYDVKM. V lost 3 bases, J lost 0 bases, and 7 bases stayed unmatched. The CDR3 runs to 16 residues. The CDR3 bases are TGTGCCAGCAGTTTCCGCGGACAGGGCCTCTCCTACGAGCAGTACTTC. Protein: CASSFRGQGLSYEQYF.

V gene TRBV6-1 combines with J gene TRBJ2-7; 7 bases align to TRBD1. The V segment lost 10 bases and the J segment 6 bases; nucleotides outside the gene matches: 18. The CDR3 is made up of 15 amino acids. Germline V lookup: CDR1 MNHNS, CDR2 SASEGT. The chain's CDR3 is CAILGRRSPGGEQYF. CDR3 in DNA: TGTGCCATCCTCGGGCGCAGGAGCCCAGGGGGCGAGCAGTACTTC.

The chain joins TRBV5-4 to TRBJ1-1, with TRBD1 matching over 10 bases. Germline CDR1 reads SGHNT; CDR2 reads YYREEE (reference sequence). With V trimmed by 4 bases and J by 6 bases, 3 bases remained unmatched. This CDR3 comprises 13 residues. The CDR3 nucleotides are TGTGCCAGCAGCCGGGACAGGGGACCTGAAGCTTTCTTT. Translation gives CASSRDRGPEAFF.

The rearrangement uses TRBV28 and TRBJ1-5; a weak D match, TRBD1 (5 bases). Trimming removed 2 bases from V and 5 bases from J, with 10 bases in between. Germline V gives CDR1 MDHEN, CDR2 SYDVKM. The CDR3 runs 14 residues. In nucleotides, the CDR3 is TGTGCCAGCAGTTTAAGGGACCGCTATCAGCCCCAGCATTTT. Translating gives CASSLRDRYQPQHF.